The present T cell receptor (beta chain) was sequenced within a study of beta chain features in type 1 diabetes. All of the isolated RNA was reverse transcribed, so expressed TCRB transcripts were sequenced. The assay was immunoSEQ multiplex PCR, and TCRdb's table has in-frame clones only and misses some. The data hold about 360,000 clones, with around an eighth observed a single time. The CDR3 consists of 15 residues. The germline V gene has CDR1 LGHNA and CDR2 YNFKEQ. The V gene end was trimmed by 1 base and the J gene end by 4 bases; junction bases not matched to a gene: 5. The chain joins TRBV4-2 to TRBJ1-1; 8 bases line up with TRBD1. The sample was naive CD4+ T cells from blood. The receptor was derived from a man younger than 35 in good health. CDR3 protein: CASSQVAGGITEAFF. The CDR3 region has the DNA TGTGCCAGCAGCCAAGTTGCAGGGGGCATCACTGAAGCTTTCTTT.